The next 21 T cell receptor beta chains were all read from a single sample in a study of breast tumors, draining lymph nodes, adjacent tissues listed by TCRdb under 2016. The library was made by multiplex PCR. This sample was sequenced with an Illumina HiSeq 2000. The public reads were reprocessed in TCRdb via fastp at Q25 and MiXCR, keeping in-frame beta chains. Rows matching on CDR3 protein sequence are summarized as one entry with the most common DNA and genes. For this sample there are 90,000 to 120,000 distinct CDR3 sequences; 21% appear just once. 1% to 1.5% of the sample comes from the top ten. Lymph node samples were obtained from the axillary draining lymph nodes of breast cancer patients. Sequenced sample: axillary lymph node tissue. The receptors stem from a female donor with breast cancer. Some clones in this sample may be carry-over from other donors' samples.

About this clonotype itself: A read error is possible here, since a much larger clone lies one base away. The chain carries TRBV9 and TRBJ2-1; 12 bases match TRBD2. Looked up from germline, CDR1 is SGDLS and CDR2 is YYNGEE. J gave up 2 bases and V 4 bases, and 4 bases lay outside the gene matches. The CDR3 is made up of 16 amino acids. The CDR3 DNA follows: TGTGCCAGCAGCCCCCCTAGCGGGGGGGCCTACAATGAGCAGTTCTTC. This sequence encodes CASSPPSGGAYNEQFF. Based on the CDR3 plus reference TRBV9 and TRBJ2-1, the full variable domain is DSGVTQTPKHLITATGQRVTLRCSPRSGDLSVYWYQQSLDQGLQFLIQYYNGEERAKGNILERFSAQQFPDLHSELNLSSLELGDSALYFCASSPPSGGAYNEQFFGPGTRLTVL.

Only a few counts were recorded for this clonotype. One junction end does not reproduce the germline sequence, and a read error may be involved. CDR3 amino acids: CAISYRGRTTGELSF. The CDR3 DNA is TGTGCCATCAGTTACAGGGGGCGGACCACCGGGGAGCTGTCTTTT. The rearrangement uses TRBV10-3 and TRBJ2-2, with TRBD1 identical over 9 bases. The germline V gene encodes CDR1 ENHRY and CDR2 SYGVKD. This CDR3 is built from 15 residues.

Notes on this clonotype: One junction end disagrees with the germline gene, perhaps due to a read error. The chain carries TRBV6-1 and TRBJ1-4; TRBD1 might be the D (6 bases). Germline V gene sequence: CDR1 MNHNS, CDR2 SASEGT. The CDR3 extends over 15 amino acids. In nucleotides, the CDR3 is TGTGCCAGCAGTACCCCGGGACACGGGAATGAAGAACTGTTTTTT. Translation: CASSTPGHGNEELFF.

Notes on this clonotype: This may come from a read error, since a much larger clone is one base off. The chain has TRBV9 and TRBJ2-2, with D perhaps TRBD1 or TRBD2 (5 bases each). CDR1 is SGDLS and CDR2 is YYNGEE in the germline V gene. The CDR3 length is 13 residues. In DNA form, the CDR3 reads TGTGCCAGCGGGACGCAGGGCCCCGGGGTGCTGTTTTTT. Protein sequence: CASGTQGPGVLFF.

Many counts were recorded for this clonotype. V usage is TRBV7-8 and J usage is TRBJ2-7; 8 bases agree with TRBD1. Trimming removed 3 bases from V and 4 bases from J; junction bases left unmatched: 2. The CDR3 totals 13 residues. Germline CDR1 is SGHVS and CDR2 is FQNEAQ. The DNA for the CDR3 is TGTGCCAGCAGCTTTGGACAGGGTTACGAGCAGTACTTC. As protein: CASSFGQGYEQYF.

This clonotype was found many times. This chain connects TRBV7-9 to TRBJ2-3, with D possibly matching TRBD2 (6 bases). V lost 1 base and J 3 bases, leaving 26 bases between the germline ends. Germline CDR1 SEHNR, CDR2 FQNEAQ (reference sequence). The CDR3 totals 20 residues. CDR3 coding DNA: TGTGCCAGCAGCTTAGTTGTGCGGCTAGCGACCCCATCGGGGACAGATACGCAGTATTTT. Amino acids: CASSLVVRLATPSGTDTQYF.

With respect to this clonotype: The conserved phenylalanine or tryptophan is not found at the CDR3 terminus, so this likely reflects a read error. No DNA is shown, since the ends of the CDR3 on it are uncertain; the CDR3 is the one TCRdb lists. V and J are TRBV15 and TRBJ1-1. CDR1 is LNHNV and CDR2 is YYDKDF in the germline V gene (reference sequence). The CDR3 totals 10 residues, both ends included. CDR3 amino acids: CATSRDPYFE.

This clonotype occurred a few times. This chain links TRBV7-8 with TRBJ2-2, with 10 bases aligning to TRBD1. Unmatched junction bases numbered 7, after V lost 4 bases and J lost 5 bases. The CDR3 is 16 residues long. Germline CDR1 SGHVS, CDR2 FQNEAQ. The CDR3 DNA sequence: TGTGCCAGCAGCTCGCCCCGGGACAGGGGTACCGGGGAGCTGTTTTTT. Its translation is CASSSPRDRGTGELFF.

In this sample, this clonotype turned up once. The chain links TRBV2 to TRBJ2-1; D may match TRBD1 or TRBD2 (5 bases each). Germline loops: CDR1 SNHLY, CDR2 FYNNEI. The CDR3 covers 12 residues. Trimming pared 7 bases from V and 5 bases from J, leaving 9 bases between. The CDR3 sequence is CASIGDHNEQFF. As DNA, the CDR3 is TGTGCCAGCATCGGGGACCACAATGAGCAGTTCTTC.

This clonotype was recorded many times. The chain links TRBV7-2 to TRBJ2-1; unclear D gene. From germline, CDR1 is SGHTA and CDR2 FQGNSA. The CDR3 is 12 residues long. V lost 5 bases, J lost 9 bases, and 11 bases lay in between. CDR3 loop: CASSQPYGEQFF. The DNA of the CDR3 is TGTGCCAGCAGCCAACCGTATGGTGAGCAGTTCTTC.

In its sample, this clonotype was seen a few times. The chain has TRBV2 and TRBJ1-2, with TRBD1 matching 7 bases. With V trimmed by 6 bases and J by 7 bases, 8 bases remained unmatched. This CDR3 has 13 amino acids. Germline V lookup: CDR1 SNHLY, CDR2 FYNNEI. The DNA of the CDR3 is TGTGCCAGCAGCCCACCGACAGGGTTTGGCTACACCTTC. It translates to CASSPPTGFGYTF. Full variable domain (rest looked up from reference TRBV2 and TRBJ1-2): EPEVTQTPSHQVTQMGQEVILRCVPISNHLYFYWYRQILGQKVEFLVSFYNNEISEKSEIFDDQFSVERPDGSNFTLKIRSTKLEDSAMYFCASSPPTGFGYTFGSGTRLTVV.

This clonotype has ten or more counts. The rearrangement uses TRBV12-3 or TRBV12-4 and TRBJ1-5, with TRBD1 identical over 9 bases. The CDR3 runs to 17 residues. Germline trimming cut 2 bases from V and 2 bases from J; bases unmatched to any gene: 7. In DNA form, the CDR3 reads TGTGCCAGCAGTTTACCCATACAGGGGGCAGGCAATCAGCCCCAGCATTTT. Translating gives CASSLPIQGAGNQPQHF.

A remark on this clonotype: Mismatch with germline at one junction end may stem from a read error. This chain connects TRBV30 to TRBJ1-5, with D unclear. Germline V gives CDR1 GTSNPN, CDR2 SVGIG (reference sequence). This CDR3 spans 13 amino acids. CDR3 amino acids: CAWSALWDQPQRF. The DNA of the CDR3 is TGTGCCTGGAGTGCCCTGTGGGATCAGCCCCAGCGTTTT.

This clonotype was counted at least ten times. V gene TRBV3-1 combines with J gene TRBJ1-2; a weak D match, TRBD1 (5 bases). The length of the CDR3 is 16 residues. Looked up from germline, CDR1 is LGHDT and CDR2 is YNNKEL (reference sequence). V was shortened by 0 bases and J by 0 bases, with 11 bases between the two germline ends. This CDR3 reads CASSQEGTVANYGYTF. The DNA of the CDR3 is TGTGCCAGCAGCCAAGAAGGGACGGTAGCTAACTATGGCTACACCTTC. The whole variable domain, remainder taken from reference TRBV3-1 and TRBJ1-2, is DTAVSQTPKYLVTQMGNDKSIKCEQNLGHDTMYWYKQDSKKFLKIMFSYNNKELIINETVPNRFSPKSPDKAHLNLHINSLELGDSAVYFCASSQEGTVANYGYTFGSGTRLTVV.

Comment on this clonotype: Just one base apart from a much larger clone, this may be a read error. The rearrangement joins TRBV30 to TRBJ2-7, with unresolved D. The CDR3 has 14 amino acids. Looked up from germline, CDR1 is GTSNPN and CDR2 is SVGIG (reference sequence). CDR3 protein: CAWRDFRKASEQHF. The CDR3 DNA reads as TGTGCCTGGAGGGATTTCCGAAAAGCGAGTGAGCAGCACTTC.

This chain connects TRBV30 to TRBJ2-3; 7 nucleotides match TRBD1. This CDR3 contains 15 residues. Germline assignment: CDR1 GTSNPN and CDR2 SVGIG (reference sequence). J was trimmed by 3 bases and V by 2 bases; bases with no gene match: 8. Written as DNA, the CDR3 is TGTGCCTGGAGTACACAGGGGATTCTGACAGATACGCAGTATTTT. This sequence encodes CAWSTQGILTDTQYF.

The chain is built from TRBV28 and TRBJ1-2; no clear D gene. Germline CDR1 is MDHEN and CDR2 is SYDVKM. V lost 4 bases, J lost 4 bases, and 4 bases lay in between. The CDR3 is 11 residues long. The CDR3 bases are TGTGCCAGCAGTTCTCTCTATGGCTACACCTTC. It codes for CASSSLYGYTF.

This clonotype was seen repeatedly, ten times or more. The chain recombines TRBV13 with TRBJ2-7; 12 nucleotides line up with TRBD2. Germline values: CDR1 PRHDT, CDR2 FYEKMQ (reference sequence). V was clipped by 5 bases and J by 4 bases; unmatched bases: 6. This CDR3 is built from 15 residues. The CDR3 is CASSLTTSGSYEQYF. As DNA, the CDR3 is TGTGCCAGCAGCCTAACGACTAGCGGGAGTTACGAGCAGTACTTC.

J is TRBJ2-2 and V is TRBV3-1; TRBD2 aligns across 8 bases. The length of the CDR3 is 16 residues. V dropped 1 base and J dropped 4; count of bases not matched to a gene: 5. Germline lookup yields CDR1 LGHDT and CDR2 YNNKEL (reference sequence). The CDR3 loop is CASSQAGSGATGELFF. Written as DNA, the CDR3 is TGTGCCAGCAGCCAAGCAGGTAGCGGGGCCACCGGGGAGCTGTTTTTT.

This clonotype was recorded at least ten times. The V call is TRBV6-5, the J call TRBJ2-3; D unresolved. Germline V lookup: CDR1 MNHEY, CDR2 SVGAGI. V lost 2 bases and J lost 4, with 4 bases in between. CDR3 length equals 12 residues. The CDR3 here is CASSYPPDTQYF. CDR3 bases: TGTGCCAGCAGTTACCCTCCAGATACGCAGTATTTT.

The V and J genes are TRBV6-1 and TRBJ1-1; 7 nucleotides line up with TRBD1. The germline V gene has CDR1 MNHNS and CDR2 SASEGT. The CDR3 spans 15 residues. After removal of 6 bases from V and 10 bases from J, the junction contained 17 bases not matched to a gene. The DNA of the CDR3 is TGTGCCAGCAGCGAACTGACAGGGCTAGAGGTCGGAGCTTTCTTT. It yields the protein CASSELTGLEVGAFF.